The table lists the clone carrying this TCR beta chain with a few counts. What it binds is unknown. Reverse transcription of all isolated RNA meant that expressed TCRB transcripts were sequenced. Sequencing used immunoSEQ multiplex PCR; TCRdb keeps in-frame clones, though not all of them. The table has about 270,000 clones, roughly 13% seen once. This entry comes from a study of beta chain features in type 1 diabetes. Study-level findings and limits: Shortening that was moderate but significant affected the TCRB CDR3s of Type 1 diabetes patients in all four CD4+ subsets. Patients showed naive, central memory and Treg TCRB repertoires that appeared more similar than those of healthy donors. The study found fewer insertions and more deletions at VDJ junctions in type 1 diabetes patients.

The trim removed 1 base at V and 5 bases at J, leaving 6 bases unmatched. CDR1 SGHNT and CDR2 YYREEE come from the germline V gene (reference sequence). This CDR3 is built from 14 residues. The J gene is TRBJ2-7, the V gene TRBV5-4; 7 bases are shared with TRBD2. The sequence came from a man aged 30 to 45 with type 1 diabetes. Sequences were obtained from naive CD4+ T cells from blood. The CDR3 here is CASSLLAGANEQYF. The CDR3 nucleotides read TGTGCCAGCAGCTTGTTGGCGGGAGCGAACGAGCAGTACTTC.